These 9 T cell receptor beta chains came from one sample sequenced in a study of T-cell reconstitution after alpha-beta-depleted transplantation in children. For TCRbeta, the library was prepared with unique molecular identifiers. TCRdb re-called the PCR reads through MiXCR, storing one row per CDR3 protein. The sample includes 750,000 to 950,000 distinct CDR3 sequences, around 17% of them seen just once. The starting material was PBMCs, mostly from graft donor cells, obtained 360 days after TCRalphabeta/CD19-depleted stem cell transplant. Every receptor here comes from a male patient between 10 and 17 years old who had a stem cell transplant for acute lymphoblastic leukemia, so the T cells may come from the graft donor.

The V and J genes are TRBV5-1 and TRBJ2-1, with 11 bases lining up with TRBD2. Trimming cost V 4 bases and J 4 bases; bases outside gene matches: 7. Germline V lookup: CDR1 SGHRS, CDR2 YFSETQ. This CDR3 region has 16 residues. CDR3: CASSRPTSGTYNEQFF. As DNA, the CDR3 is TGCGCCAGCAGCAGACCGACTAGCGGGACTTACAATGAGCAGTTCTTC.

This clonotype has a handful of counts. The CDR3 sequence is CASSYGQGLNSPLHF. CDR3 in DNA: TGTGCCAGCAGCTACGGCCAGGGTCTTAATTCACCCCTCCACTTT. The chain joins TRBV5-4 to TRBJ1-6, with D tentatively TRBD1 (5 bases). From germline, CDR1 is SGHNT and CDR2 YYREEE (reference sequence). This CDR3 spans 15 amino acids. Trimming shortened V by 3 bases and J by 6 bases, and 13 bases separated the two germline ends. The full variable domain, with the rest looked up from reference TRBV5-4 and TRBJ1-6, is ETGVTQSPTHLIKTRGQQVTLRCSSQSGHNTVSWYQQALGQGPQFIFQYYREEENGRGNFPPRFSGLQFPNYSSELNVNALELDDSALYLCASSYGQGLNSPLHFGNGTRLTVT.

The rearrangement uses TRBV24-1 and TRBJ2-1; D unclear. Trimming shortened V by 4 bases and J by 4 bases, and 7 bases separated the two germline ends. Germline CDR1 and CDR2: KGHDR and SFDVKD. The CDR3 totals 13 residues. The CDR3 loop reads CATSDRVYNEQFF. Here the CDR3 DNA reads TGTGCCACCAGTGACCGGGTTTACAATGAGCAGTTCTTC.

The chain is built from TRBV20-1 and TRBJ2-5; either TRBD1 or TRBD2 may fit D (5 bases each). CDR3 length equals 15 residues. V was shortened by 0 bases and J by 1 base, with 12 bases between the two germline ends. Germline V gives CDR1 DFQATT, CDR2 SNEGSKA (reference sequence). CDR3 nucleotide sequence: TGCAGTGCTAGAGAGGCTAGAGGGACCCAAGAGACCCAGTACTTC. The encoded protein is CSAREARGTQETQYF.

The rearrangement joins TRBV20-1 to TRBJ2-2; D not certain. CDR1 DFQATT and CDR2 SNEGSKA come from the germline V gene (reference sequence). Trimming cost V 6 bases and J 1 base, with 9 bases left between them. The CDR3 runs 13 residues. CDR3 amino acids: CSAPPENTGELFF. CDR3 bases: TGCAGTGCCCCCCCAGAGAACACCGGGGAGCTGTTTTTT.

The chain has TRBV11-2 and TRBJ2-1; no reliable D call. CDR3 length: 13 amino acids. Germline values: CDR1 SGHAT, CDR2 FQNNGV. V was shortened by 1 base and J by 9 bases, with 10 bases between the two germline ends. The CDR3 protein is CASSLVRGGEQFF. CDR3 nucleotide sequence: TGTGCCAGCAGCTTAGTCCGAGGCGGTGAGCAGTTCTTC.

There are a few counts of this clonotype. This chain links TRBV20-1 with TRBJ2-7, with 7 bases identical to TRBD2. The CDR3 length is 12 residues. J was trimmed by 5 bases and V by 4 bases; bases with no gene match: 5. Looked up from germline, CDR1 is DFQATT and CDR2 is SNEGSKA (reference sequence). In DNA, the CDR3 is TGCAGTGCTAATGGGAGGGAGAACGAGCAGTACTTC. Translating it yields CSANGRENEQYF.

This clonotype was recorded a few times. The rearrangement uses TRBV6-4 and TRBJ1-1; D is uncertain. The CDR3 covers 16 residues. Germline CDR1 reads MRHNA; CDR2 reads SNTAGT. Trimming shortened V by 4 bases and J by 4 bases, and 19 bases separated the two germline ends. CDR3 residues: CASSADVTEEATEAFF. CDR3 nucleotide sequence: TGTGCCAGCAGTGCCGACGTTACAGAAGAGGCCACTGAAGCTTTCTTT.

This clonotype was seen only a few times. The chain recombines TRBV4-1 with TRBJ2-6, with D possibly TRBD2 on 5 matching bases. The germline CDR1 and CDR2 sequences are MGHRA and YSYEKL. This CDR3 has 18 amino acids. Trimming stripped 5 bases from V and 2 bases from J, with 19 bases between. The CDR3 sequence: CASSSGWVSLPGANVLTF. The CDR3, as DNA: TGCGCCAGCAGCAGCGGATGGGTCTCCTTACCTGGGGCCAACGTCCTGACTTTC.